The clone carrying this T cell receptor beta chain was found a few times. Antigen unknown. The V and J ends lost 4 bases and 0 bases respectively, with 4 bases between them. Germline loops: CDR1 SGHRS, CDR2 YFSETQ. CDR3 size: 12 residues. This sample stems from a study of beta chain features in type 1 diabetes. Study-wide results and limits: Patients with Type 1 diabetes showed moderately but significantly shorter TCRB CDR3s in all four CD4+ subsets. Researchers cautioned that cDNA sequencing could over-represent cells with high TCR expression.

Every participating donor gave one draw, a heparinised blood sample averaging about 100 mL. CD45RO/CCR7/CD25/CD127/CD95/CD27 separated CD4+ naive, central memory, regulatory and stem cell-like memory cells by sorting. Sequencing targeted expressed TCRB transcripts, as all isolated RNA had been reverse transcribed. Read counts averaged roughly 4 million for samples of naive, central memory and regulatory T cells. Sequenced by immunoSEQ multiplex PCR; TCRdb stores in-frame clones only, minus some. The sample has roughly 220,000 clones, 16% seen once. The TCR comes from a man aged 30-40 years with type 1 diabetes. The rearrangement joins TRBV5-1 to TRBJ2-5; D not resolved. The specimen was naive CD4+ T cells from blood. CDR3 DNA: TGCGCCAGCAGCGTCGACCAAGAGACCCAGTACTTC. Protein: CASSVDQETQYF.